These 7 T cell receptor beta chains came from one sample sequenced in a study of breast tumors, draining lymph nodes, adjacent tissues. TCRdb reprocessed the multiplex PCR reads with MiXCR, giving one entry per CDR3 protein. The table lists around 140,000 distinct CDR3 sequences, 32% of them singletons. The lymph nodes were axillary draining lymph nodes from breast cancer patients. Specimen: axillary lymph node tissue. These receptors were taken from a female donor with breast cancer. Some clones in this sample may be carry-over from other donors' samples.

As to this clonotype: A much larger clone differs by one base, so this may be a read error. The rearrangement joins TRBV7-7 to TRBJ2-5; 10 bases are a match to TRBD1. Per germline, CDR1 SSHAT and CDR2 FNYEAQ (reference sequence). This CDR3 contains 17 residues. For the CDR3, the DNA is TGTGCTAGCAGCTTGAGCCCCGGGACAGGGGTCGGAGAGCCCCAGCACTTC. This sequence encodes CASSLSPGTGVGEPQHF.

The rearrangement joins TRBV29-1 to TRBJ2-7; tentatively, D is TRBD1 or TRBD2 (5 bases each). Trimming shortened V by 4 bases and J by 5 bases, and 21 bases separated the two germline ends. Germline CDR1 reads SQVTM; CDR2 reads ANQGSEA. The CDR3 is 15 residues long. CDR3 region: CSVGGSGRSPHEQYF. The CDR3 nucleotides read TGCAGCGTTGGGGGGTCGGGGCGGAGCCCCCACGAGCAGTACTTC.

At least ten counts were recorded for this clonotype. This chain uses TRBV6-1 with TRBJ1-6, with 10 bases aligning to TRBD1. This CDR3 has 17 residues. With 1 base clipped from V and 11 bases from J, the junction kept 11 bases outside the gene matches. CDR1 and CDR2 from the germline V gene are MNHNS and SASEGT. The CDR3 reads CASSEGQGAPRGPPLHF. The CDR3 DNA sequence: TGTGCCAGCAGTGAAGGACAGGGGGCCCCCCGAGGACCACCCCTCCACTTT.

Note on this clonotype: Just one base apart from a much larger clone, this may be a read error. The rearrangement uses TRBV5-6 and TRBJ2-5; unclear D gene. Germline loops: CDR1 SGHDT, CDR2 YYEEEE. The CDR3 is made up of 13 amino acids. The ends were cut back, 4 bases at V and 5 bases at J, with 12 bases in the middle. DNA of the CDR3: TGTGCCAGCAGCCCAATGGGCGCGGAGACCCAGTACTTC. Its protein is CASSPMGAETQYF.

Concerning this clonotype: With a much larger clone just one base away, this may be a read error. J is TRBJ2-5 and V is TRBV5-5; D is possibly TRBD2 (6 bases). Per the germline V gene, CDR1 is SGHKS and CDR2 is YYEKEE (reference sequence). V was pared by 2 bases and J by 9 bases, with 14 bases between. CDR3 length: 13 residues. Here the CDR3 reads CASSFGSGGAQYF. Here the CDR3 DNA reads TGTGCCAGCAGCTTTGGATCAGGCGGGGCCCAGTACTTC.

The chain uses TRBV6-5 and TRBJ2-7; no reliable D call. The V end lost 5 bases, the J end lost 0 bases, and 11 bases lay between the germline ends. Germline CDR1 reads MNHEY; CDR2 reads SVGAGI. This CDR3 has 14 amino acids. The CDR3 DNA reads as TGTGCCAGCAGTCCCTATAGCTTCTCCTACGAGCAGTACGTC. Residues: CASSPYSFSYEQYV.

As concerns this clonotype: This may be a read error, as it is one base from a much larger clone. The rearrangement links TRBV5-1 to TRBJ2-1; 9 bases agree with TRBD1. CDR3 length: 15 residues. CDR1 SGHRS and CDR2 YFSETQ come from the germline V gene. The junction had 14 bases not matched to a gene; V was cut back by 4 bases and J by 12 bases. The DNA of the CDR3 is TGCGCCAGCAGCCCACGGGACAGGGCTTCCGGTGGGCAGTTCTTC. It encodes CASSPRDRASGGQFF.